Each of the 32 T cell receptor beta chains below was sequenced from the same sample in a study of OX40 agonist ivuxolimab in advanced cancers. Clones were read by immunoSEQ multiplex PCR, and TCRdb kept only the in-frame ones, dropping some. The table shows more than 75,000 clones, with 84% occurring only once. The source was CD4+ or CD8+ T cells sorted from blood, collected in a trial of the OX40 agonist ivuxolimab. Every receptor here comes from an adult with an advanced solid tumor such as melanoma, head and neck, liver or kidney cancer.

The rearrangement joins TRBV16 to TRBJ2-5; D unclear. The germline gives CDR1 KGHSY, CDR2 FQNENV. The length of the CDR3 is 14 residues. V dropped 2 bases and J dropped 2 bases, with 9 bases sitting between them. The chain's CDR3 is CASSQRDVQETQYF. The CDR3 nucleotides read TGTGCCAGCAGCCAACGAGATGTTCAAGAGACCCAGTACTTC.

V usage is TRBV6-5 and J usage is TRBJ1-4; tentatively, D is TRBD1 (5 bases). CDR1 MNHEY and CDR2 SVGAGI come from the germline V gene. V was clipped by 5 bases and J by 8 bases, with 15 bases between them. The CDR3 covers 14 residues. The CDR3, as DNA: TGTGCCAGCAGTCCGACGTGGGCAGGGGAAAAACTGTTTTTT. It encodes CASSPTWAGEKLFF.

The V gene is TRBV6-5, the J gene TRBJ1-2; 7 bases are shared with TRBD1. CDR1 MNHEY and CDR2 SVGAGI come from the germline V gene. The CDR3 contains 14 residues. The ends lost 6 bases at V and 5 bases at J; junction bases unmatched: 9. For the CDR3, the DNA is TGTGCCAGCAGCCTTGGGACAGATTCGTATGGCTACACCTTC. As protein: CASSLGTDSYGYTF.

The gene calls are TRBV7-9 and TRBJ2-5, with D possibly being TRBD2 (5 bases). Trimming stripped 4 bases from V and 2 bases from J, with 11 bases between. The CDR3 loop spans 14 amino acids. Germline V lookup: CDR1 SEHNR, CDR2 FQNEAQ (reference sequence). The CDR3 sequence: CASSWTSNQETQYF. CDR3 nucleotide sequence: TGTGCCAGCAGCTGGACTTCCAATCAAGAGACCCAGTACTTC.

The chain couples TRBV5-6 to TRBJ2-1; the D call may be TRBD1 or TRBD2 (6 bases each). Germline CDR1 is SGHDT and CDR2 is YYEEEE. CDR3 length: 13 amino acids. The V end was cut by 7 bases, the J end by 13 bases, with 21 bases between. The CDR3 sequence: CASRSRGVVYQFF. For the CDR3, the DNA is TGTGCCAGCCGGTCTAGGGGGGTAGTTTATCAGTTCTTC.

The chain employs TRBV7-2 and TRBJ2-2; no definite D call. This CDR3 is built from 17 residues. Germline V gene lookup returns CDR1 SGHTA and CDR2 FQGNSA. V lost 5 bases to trimming and J lost 0 bases, with 16 bases between them. DNA of the CDR3: TGTGCCAGCAGCCTCCACCTATTGAGAGCGAACACCGGGGAGCTGTTTTTT. Residues: CASSLHLLRANTGELFF.

The chain has TRBV27 and TRBJ2-7; the D is unclear. Trimming stripped 8 bases from V and 0 bases from J, with 11 bases between. Germline assignment: CDR1 MNHEY and CDR2 SMNVEV (reference sequence). This CDR3 spans 13 amino acids. CDR3 nucleotide sequence: TGTGCCAGCGGATTGACAAGCTCCTACGAGCAGTACTTC. Protein sequence: CASGLTSSYEQYF.

This chain connects TRBV5-6 to TRBJ1-2, with 10 bases matching TRBD1. There are 13 residues in the CDR3. V trimming: 5 bases; J trimming: 6 bases; junction bases outside the gene matches: 4. Germline V gene sequence: CDR1 SGHDT, CDR2 YYEEEE. As DNA, the CDR3 is TGTGCCAGCAGTACCGGGACAGGGGATGGCTACACCTTC. Encoded protein: CASSTGTGDGYTF. Looking up the rest from reference TRBV5-6 and TRBJ1-2 gives the full variable domain: DAGVTQSPTHLIKTRGQQVTLRCSPKSGHDTVSWYQQALGQGPQFIFQYYEEEERQRGNFPDRFSGHQFPNYSSELNVNALLLGDSALYLCASSTGTGDGYTFGSGTRLTVV.

V usage is TRBV6-5 and J usage is TRBJ1-5; TRBD1 matches at 8 bases. The CDR3 spans 13 residues. Germline-derived CDR1 and CDR2 are MNHEY and SVGAGI. V shed 7 bases, J shed 7 bases, and the junction held 6 bases outside the gene matches. As DNA, the CDR3 is TGTGCCAGCACCCTGACAGGGGAACAGCCCCAGCATTTT. The encoded protein is CASTLTGEQPQHF.

This rearrangement joins TRBV11-2 to TRBJ1-5, with D uncertain. The CDR3 totals 14 residues. V was clipped by 3 bases and J by 5 bases, with 11 bases between them. CDR1 and CDR2 from the germline V gene are SGHAT and FQNNGV. CDR3 loop: CASSLNGLDQPQHF. CDR3 nucleotides: TGTGCCAGCAGCTTGAACGGCCTAGATCAGCCCCAGCATTTT.

The chain links TRBV9 to TRBJ1-5; D gene unclear. The length of the CDR3 is 14 residues. V was pared by 0 bases and J by 2 bases, with 6 bases between. Per the germline V gene, CDR1 is SGDLS and CDR2 is YYNGEE. The CDR3 region has the DNA TGTGCCAGCAGCGTAGGGGGTGGCAATCAGCCCCAGCATTTT. Protein product: CASSVGGGNQPQHF.

V usage is TRBV28 and J usage is TRBJ2-7; D may match TRBD1 or TRBD2 (5 bases each). Germline CDR1 MDHEN, CDR2 SYDVKM. The V end was cut by 4 bases, the J end by 0 bases, with 7 bases between. The CDR3 length is 13 residues. CDR3 in amino acids: CASSSGSSYEQYF. The CDR3 DNA reads as TGTGCCAGCAGTTCAGGGAGCTCCTACGAGCAGTACTTC. The variable domain in full, with the rest retrieved from reference TRBV28 and TRBJ2-7, is DVKVTQSSRYLVKRTGEKVFLECVQDMDHENMFWYRQDPGLGLRLIYFSYDVKMKEKGDIPEGYSVSREKKERFSLILESASTNQTSMYLCASSSGSSYEQYFGPGTRLTVT.

V is TRBV5-1 and J is TRBJ2-7; perhaps TRBD2 as D (6 bases). V dropped 2 bases and J dropped 6 bases, with 12 bases sitting between them. This CDR3 has 13 residues. Per germline, CDR1 SGHRS and CDR2 YFSETQ. CDR3 protein: CASSFSAGSEQYF. Written as DNA, the CDR3 is TGCGCCAGCAGCTTCTCGGCGGGATCCGAGCAGTACTTC.

The J gene is TRBJ1-2, the V gene TRBV19; maybe TRBD1 (5 bases). The length of the CDR3 is 13 residues. The germline CDR1 and CDR2 sequences are LNHDA and SQIVND (reference sequence). V was trimmed by 3 bases and J by 3 bases, leaving 8 bases between them. The DNA of the CDR3 is TGTGCCAGTAGTATGGGGGGGGACTATGGCTACACCTTC. Translating gives CASSMGGDYGYTF. The whole variable domain, remainder taken from reference TRBV19 and TRBJ1-2, is DGGITQSPKYLFRKEGQNVTLSCEQNLNHDAMYWYRQDPGQGLRLIYYSQIVNDFQKGDIAEGYSVSREKKESFPLTVTSAQKNPTAFYLCASSMGGDYGYTFGSGTRLTVV.

J is TRBJ2-3 and V is TRBV29-1; TRBD1 might be the D (6 bases). CDR1 is SQVTM, CDR2 ANQGSEA, per germline. The CDR3 sequence is 17 residues long. Trimming removed 4 bases at V and 5 bases at J, with 25 bases between. The CDR3 reads CSVGLFGQGKGGDTQYF. As DNA, the CDR3 is TGCAGCGTTGGCCTATTTGGCCAGGGGAAGGGCGGAGATACGCAGTATTTT.

The V call is TRBV7-2, the J call TRBJ1-5; D perhaps matches TRBD1 (5 bases). The V gene lost 7 bases and the J gene lost 2 bases, with 12 bases spanning the gap. The CDR3 is 14 amino acids. Germline CDR1 SGHTA, CDR2 FQGNSA. The CDR3 DNA reads TGTGCCAGCAAATTACAGGATGGCAATCAGCCCCAGCATTTT. Its protein is CASKLQDGNQPQHF.

This clone has only a few counts. The chain combines TRBV7-9 with TRBJ1-6; no clear D. In germline, CDR1 is SEHNR, CDR2 FQNEAQ (reference sequence). Trimming pared 5 bases from V and 9 bases from J, leaving 11 bases between. The CDR3 sequence is 13 residues long. DNA of the CDR3: TGTGCCAGCAGCCCCTCCGAGGCTTCACCCCTCCACTTT. It is translated as CASSPSEASPLHF.

The V and J genes are TRBV7-6 and TRBJ2-3, with a tentative D call TRBD1 (5 bases). CDR3 length: 16 residues. Germline V gene data show CDR1 as SGHVS and CDR2 as FNYEAQ. V lost 7 bases and J 2 bases, leaving 19 bases between the germline ends. The CDR3 DNA is TGTGCCAGCAACCCCGCCGGACATACCACCACAGATACGCAGTATTTT. Amino acid sequence: CASNPAGHTTTDTQYF.

This chain connects TRBV5-1 to TRBJ2-1; 9 bases agree with TRBD2. This CDR3 region has 17 residues. Germline CDR1 SGHRS, CDR2 YFSETQ. V was clipped by 1 base and J by 2 bases; unmatched bases: 7. The CDR3 sequence: CASSLPGLAGAYNEQFF. The CDR3 nucleotides are TGCGCCAGCAGCTTGCCCGGGTTAGCGGGAGCCTACAATGAGCAGTTCTTC.

The chain combines TRBV27 with TRBJ2-2; D gene uncertain. The V end lost 3 bases, the J end lost 2 bases, and 10 bases lay between the germline ends. From germline, CDR1 is MNHEY and CDR2 SMNVEV (reference sequence). This CDR3 is built from 15 residues. The CDR3 reads CASSFGLFNTGELFF. DNA for the CDR3: TGTGCCAGCAGTTTCGGCCTATTTAACACCGGGGAGCTGTTTTTT.

This sequence joins TRBV27 and TRBJ2-5, with unresolved D. The J call may be in error: the DNA end matches TRBJ2-7 better. The germline CDR1 and CDR2 sequences are MNHEY and SMNVEV (reference sequence). This CDR3 spans 13 amino acids. The CDR3 sequence: CASSLGGRAEQYF. The CDR3 DNA sequence: TGTGCCAGCAGTTTAGGCGGTCGGGCCGAGCAGTACTTC.

The rearrangement uses TRBV5-6 and TRBJ1-5; D is unclear. Germline values: CDR1 SGHDT, CDR2 YYEEEE. V was shortened by 4 bases and J by 4 bases, with 18 bases between the two germline ends. The CDR3 is 16 residues long. CDR3 sequence (DNA): TGTGCCAGCAGCCTGGCCGGGCGAGAAGGGAATCAGCCCCAGCATTTT. Translated: CASSLAGREGNQPQHF. Variable domain in full (rest from reference TRBV5-6 and TRBJ1-5): DAGVTQSPTHLIKTRGQQVTLRCSPKSGHDTVSWYQQALGQGPQFIFQYYEEEERQRGNFPDRFSGHQFPNYSSELNVNALLLGDSALYLCASSLAGREGNQPQHFGDGTRLSIL.

The chain couples TRBV19 to TRBJ2-3; D is undetermined. The CDR3 is 14 amino acids. Germline V gene sequence: CDR1 LNHDA, CDR2 SQIVND (reference sequence). V was clipped by 2 bases and J by 0 bases, with 6 bases between them. CDR3 residues: CASSIKISTDTQYF. DNA of the CDR3: TGTGCCAGTAGTATAAAGATTAGCACAGATACGCAGTATTTT. The entire variable domain, with the rest obtained from reference TRBV19 and TRBJ2-3, is as follows: DGGITQSPKYLFRKEGQNVTLSCEQNLNHDAMYWYRQDPGQGLRLIYYSQIVNDFQKGDIAEGYSVSREKKESFPLTVTSAQKNPTAFYLCASSIKISTDTQYFGPGTRLTVL.

The CDR3 region is CASRWAGVGYNEQFF. The CDR3, as DNA: TGTGCCAGCAGGTGGGCGGGAGTAGGGTACAATGAGCAGTTCTTC. V and J are TRBV2 and TRBJ2-1; 7 nucleotides match TRBD2. With 6 bases clipped from V and 4 bases from J, the junction kept 9 bases outside the gene matches. Germline loops: CDR1 SNHLY, CDR2 FYNNEI. The CDR3 spans 15 residues.

V and J are TRBV5-1 and TRBJ2-1; no firm D call. Germline loops: CDR1 SGHRS, CDR2 YFSETQ. The CDR3 consists of 11 residues. V was trimmed by 2 bases and J by 10 bases, leaving 7 bases between them. CDR3 sequence reads: CASSLFSEQFF. CDR3 in DNA: TGCGCCAGCAGCTTATTCTCCGAGCAGTTCTTC.

CDR3 DNA sequence: TGTGCCAGCAGCCAGGCCGAACACAGGGGGCGTATTGGAAACACCATATATTTT. It specifies CASSQAEHRGRIGNTIYF. The chain is built from TRBV5-6 and TRBJ1-3; 9 bases line up with TRBD1. The CDR3 is made up of 18 amino acids. Per germline, CDR1 SGHDT and CDR2 YYEEEE. V was clipped by 4 bases and J by 3 bases; unmatched bases: 14.

This clone was counted once. The CDR3 DNA sequence: TGTGCCAGCAGCCTGGGGACGGCTACCTACGAGCAGTACTTC. Its protein product is CASSLGTATYEQYF. The rearrangement uses TRBV5-6 and TRBJ2-7; D is tentatively TRBD1 or TRBD2 (5 bases each). With 4 bases removed from V and 2 bases from J, the gap between germline ends came to 13 bases. Germline CDR1 SGHDT, CDR2 YYEEEE. There are 14 residues in the CDR3.

This rearrangement joins TRBV6-5 to TRBJ2-7, with D hard to call. The CDR3 has 13 residues. Germline lookup yields CDR1 MNHEY and CDR2 SVGAGI. Between the trimmed V and J ends, which lost 0 bases and 9 bases, there was a span of 12 bases. CDR3: CASSYSFSELQYF. Written as DNA, the CDR3 is TGTGCCAGCAGTTACTCGTTTTCCGAGCTGCAGTACTTC.

This chain links TRBV7-8 with TRBJ2-1, with no clear D. Germline CDR1 and CDR2: SGHVS and FQNEAQ. The CDR3 loop spans 11 amino acids. Trimming took off 5 bases at V and 9 bases at J, with 8 bases between the two ends. CDR3: CASSPQREQFF. CDR3 in DNA: TGTGCCAGCAGCCCCCAGCGTGAGCAGTTCTTC.

The chain recombines TRBV15 with TRBJ2-1; D gene ambiguous. The CDR3 length is 11 residues. Trimming removed 2 bases from V and 10 bases from J, with 6 bases in between. In germline, CDR1 is LNHNV, CDR2 YYDKDF (reference sequence). The CDR3 DNA is TGTGCCACCAGCAGACGAAGGGAGCAGTTCTTC. It translates to CATSRRREQFF. Complete variable domain (other parts from reference TRBV15 and TRBJ2-1): DAMVIQNPRYQVTQFGKPVTLSCSQTLNHNVMYWYQQKSSQAPKLLFHYYDKDFNNEADTPDNFQSRRPNTSFCFLDIRSPGLGDTAMYLCATSRRREQFFGPGTRLTVL.

The DNA of the CDR3 is TGTGCCAGCAGTGACTTTCCGGGGATCGAGACCCAGTACTTC. This sequence encodes CASSDFPGIETQYF. The V gene is TRBV6-4, the J gene TRBJ2-5, with D perhaps matching TRBD2 (5 bases). V was pared by 1 base and J by 5 bases, with 11 bases between. This CDR3 has 14 residues. Germline assignment: CDR1 MRHNA and CDR2 SNTAGT.

The J gene is TRBJ2-3, the V gene TRBV19, with a possible D match to TRBD2 (5 bases). Germline V lookup: CDR1 LNHDA, CDR2 SQIVND (reference sequence). Between the trimmed V and J ends, which lost 9 bases and 2 bases, there was a span of 9 bases. The CDR3 extends over 12 amino acids. CDR3 protein: CASEGSTDTQYF. Written as DNA, the CDR3 is TGTGCCAGCGAGGGATCCACAGATACGCAGTATTTT.